A single sample gave rise to the 15 T cell receptor beta chains below, sequenced in a study of T cell repertoires in cytomegalovirus infection. These receptors are not linked to any known antigen. One entry per CDR3 protein results from TCRdb running MiXCR on the reads. This sample has some 270,000 distinct CDR3 sequences, with around 20% found just once. This material consisted of cultured PBMCs, taken from culture after CMV antigen stimulation. These TCRs come from a human donor in good health (CMV status not recorded). Some clones in this sample may be carry-over from other donors' samples.

In this sample, this clonotype turned up many times. The rearrangement uses TRBV12-3 or TRBV12-4 and TRBJ2-6; 9 bases agree with TRBD1. The CDR3 loop spans 21 amino acids. V dropped 3 bases and J dropped 3; count of bases not matched to a gene: 18. This chain's CDR3 is CASSFSGWDRVKSVGANVLTF. For the CDR3, the DNA is TGTGCCAGCAGTTTTTCGGGATGGGACAGGGTAAAATCGGTTGGGGCCAACGTCCTGACTTTC.

This chain connects TRBV5-1 to TRBJ2-3; D is unclear. The CDR3 loop spans 13 amino acids. Trimming removed 1 base from V and 5 bases from J, with 8 bases in between. CDR1 SGHRS and CDR2 YFSETQ come from the germline V gene. CDR3 protein: CASSLMVEDTQYF. Written as DNA, the CDR3 is TGCGCCAGCAGCTTGATGGTCGAAGATACGCAGTATTTT.

This clonotype was picked up many times. This chain uses TRBV7-2 with TRBJ1-2; D uncertain. This CDR3 region has 15 residues. V lost 1 base and J lost 7, with 16 bases in between. CDR1 is SGHTA, CDR2 FQGNSA, per germline. CDR3 bases: TGTGCCAGCAGCTTAGTCCAAACCAAAGGCGCTGGCTACACCTTC. Translated, it gives CASSLVQTKGAGYTF.

This clonotype was picked up a small number of times. This rearrangement joins TRBV5-1 to TRBJ2-2; D is undetermined. Germline V CDR1 and CDR2: SGHRS, YFSETQ. Deletions cut 1 base from V and 6 bases from J, with 7 bases between. This CDR3 is 13 amino acids long. The CDR3 is CASSLFYSGELFF. The CDR3 DNA is TGCGCCAGCAGCTTGTTCTATTCCGGGGAGCTGTTTTTT.

This clonotype was seen once. V is TRBV20-1 and J is TRBJ2-7, with 9 bases fitting TRBD1. The junction had 6 bases not matched to a gene; V was cut back by 4 bases and J by 2 bases. Germline V gene sequence: CDR1 DFQATT, CDR2 SNEGSKA (reference sequence). The CDR3 covers 14 residues. The CDR3 DNA is TGCAGTGCTAAACAGTGGGACAGGGCCTACGAGCAGTACGTC. This codes for CSAKQWDRAYEQYV.

The chain links TRBV20-1 to TRBJ1-5; D remains unclear. Trimming removed 3 bases from V and 5 bases from J, with 5 bases in between. The CDR3 is made up of 11 amino acids. CDR1 is DFQATT and CDR2 is SNEGSKA in the germline V gene (reference sequence). The CDR3 DNA follows: TGCAGTGCTAGTGAGGATCAGCCCCAGCATTTT. This encodes CSASEDQPQHF.

This clonotype was seen a few times. This rearrangement joins TRBV7-9 to TRBJ2-1, with D perhaps matching TRBD1 (5 bases). Between the trimmed V and J ends, which lost 8 bases and 7 bases, there was a span of 15 bases. Germline V lookup: CDR1 SEHNR, CDR2 FQNEAQ (reference sequence). CDR3 length: 13 amino acids. The CDR3 nucleotides read TGTGCCAGCCGAGTCCAGGGTCAAAATGAGCAGTTCTTC. This encodes CASRVQGQNEQFF.

The V and J genes are TRBV15 and TRBJ2-3; 9 bases align to TRBD1. Germline V CDR1 and CDR2: LNHNV, YYDKDF (reference sequence). The trim removed 0 bases at V and 1 base at J, leaving 8 bases unmatched. This CDR3 has 18 amino acids. The CDR3 reads CATSRDHPGQGRTDTQYF. The CDR3 DNA is TGTGCCACCAGCAGAGATCATCCGGGACAGGGTCGCACAGATACGCAGTATTTT.

This clonotype was seen more than once but under ten times. The rearrangement uses TRBV27 and TRBJ1-5; no clear D gene. Germline V CDR1 and CDR2: MNHEY, SMNVEV (reference sequence). There are 14 residues in the CDR3. Between the trimmed V and J ends, which lost 11 bases and 6 bases, there was a span of 20 bases. The CDR3 region has the DNA TGTGCCCGTATCTGTGACGCCCTCAGTCAGCCCCAGCATTTT. This translates into CARICDALSQPQHF.

This clonotype was seen repeatedly, ten times or more. The V gene is TRBV27, the J gene TRBJ2-7; TRBD2 matches 8 bases. Trimming cost V 5 bases and J 3 bases; bases outside gene matches: 6. Germline V gene lookup returns CDR1 MNHEY and CDR2 SMNVEV (reference sequence). This CDR3 is built from 14 residues. The CDR3 sequence is CASSLSGTSYEQYV. The CDR3 DNA sequence: TGTGCCAGCAGTCTTTCCGGGACTAGCTACGAGCAGTACGTC.

This clonotype was observed a few times. The chain carries TRBV11-3 and TRBJ2-1, with a weak D call TRBD2 (6 bases). V dropped 1 base and J dropped 2 bases, with 12 bases sitting between them. Germline V lookup: CDR1 SGHNT, CDR2 YENEEA. The CDR3 has 16 residues. CDR3 residues: CASSLGGAGTYNEQFF. Here the CDR3 DNA reads TGTGCCAGCAGCTTAGGAGGAGCGGGCACCTACAATGAGCAGTTCTTC.

The sample holds one count of this clonotype. This rearrangement joins TRBV15 to TRBJ1-1; D uncertain. In germline, CDR1 is LNHNV, CDR2 YYDKDF (reference sequence). This CDR3 comprises 13 residues. V shed 0 bases and J shed 3 bases, with 5 bases lying between them. CDR3 amino acids: CATSREQYTEAFF. For the CDR3, the DNA is TGTGCCACCAGCAGAGAACAATACACTGAAGCTTTCTTT.

This clonotype has ten or more counts. The chain uses TRBV7-3 and TRBJ2-2; D gene uncertain. Germline CDR1 is SGHTA and CDR2 is FQGTGA. This CDR3 spans 12 amino acids. Between the trimmed V and J ends, which lost 2 bases and 4 bases, there was a span of 2 bases. In DNA, the CDR3 is TGTGCCAGCAGCTTAGCCACCGGGGAGCTGTTTTTT. It encodes CASSLATGELFF. Drawing the rest from reference TRBV7-3 and TRBJ2-2, the complete variable domain is GAGVSQTPSNKVTEKGKYVELRCDPISGHTALYWYRQSLGQGPEFLIYFQGTGAADDSGLPNDRFFAVRPEGSVSTLKIQRTERGDSAVYLCASSLATGELFFGEGSRLTVL.

This clonotype was recorded at least ten times. The chain employs TRBV6-2 or TRBV6-3 and TRBJ2-1; 11 positions match TRBD2. The CDR3 is 15 amino acids. CDR1 is MNHEY, CDR2 SVGEGT, per germline. The ends lost 5 bases at V and 9 bases at J; junction bases unmatched: 9. CDR3 nucleotide sequence: TGTGCCAGCAGTCTAACTAGCGGGAGCATAGCTGAGCAGTTCTTC. Protein product: CASSLTSGSIAEQFF.

This clonotype was seen a few times. V usage is TRBV6-2 or TRBV6-3 and J usage is TRBJ2-7; the match to TRBD1 covers 8 bases. Trimming cost V 4 bases and J 1 base; bases outside gene matches: 3. This CDR3 has 14 residues. Germline V gene data show CDR1 as MNHEY and CDR2 as SVGEGT. This CDR3 reads CASSWTGTSYEQYF. In DNA, the CDR3 is TGTGCCAGCAGTTGGACAGGGACTTCCTACGAGCAGTACTTC.